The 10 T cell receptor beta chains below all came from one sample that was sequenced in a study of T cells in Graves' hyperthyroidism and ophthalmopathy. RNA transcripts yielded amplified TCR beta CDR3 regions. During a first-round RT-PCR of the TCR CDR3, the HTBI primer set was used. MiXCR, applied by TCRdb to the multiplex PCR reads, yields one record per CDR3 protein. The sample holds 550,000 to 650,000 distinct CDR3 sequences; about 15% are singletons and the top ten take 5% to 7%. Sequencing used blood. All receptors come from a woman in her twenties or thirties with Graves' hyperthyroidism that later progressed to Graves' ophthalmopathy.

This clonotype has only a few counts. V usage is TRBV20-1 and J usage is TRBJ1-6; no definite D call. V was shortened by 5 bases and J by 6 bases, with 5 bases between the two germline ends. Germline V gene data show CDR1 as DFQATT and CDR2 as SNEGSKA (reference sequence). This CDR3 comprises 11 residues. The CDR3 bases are TGCAGTGCTTCTCTTAATTCACCCCTCCACTTT. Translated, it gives CSASLNSPLHF.

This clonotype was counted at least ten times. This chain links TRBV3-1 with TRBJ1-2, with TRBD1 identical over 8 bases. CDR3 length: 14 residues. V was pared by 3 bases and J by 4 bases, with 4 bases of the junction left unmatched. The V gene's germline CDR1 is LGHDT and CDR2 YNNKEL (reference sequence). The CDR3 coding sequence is TGTGCCAGCAGCCACTCAGGGGGCGCCTATGGCTACACCTTC. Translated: CASSHSGGAYGYTF.

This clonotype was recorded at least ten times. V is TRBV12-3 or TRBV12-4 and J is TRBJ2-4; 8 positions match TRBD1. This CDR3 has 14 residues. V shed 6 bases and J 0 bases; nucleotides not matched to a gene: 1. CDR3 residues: CASRTGGAKNIQYF. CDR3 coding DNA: TGTGCCAGCAGAACAGGGGGAGCCAAAAACATTCAGTACTTC.

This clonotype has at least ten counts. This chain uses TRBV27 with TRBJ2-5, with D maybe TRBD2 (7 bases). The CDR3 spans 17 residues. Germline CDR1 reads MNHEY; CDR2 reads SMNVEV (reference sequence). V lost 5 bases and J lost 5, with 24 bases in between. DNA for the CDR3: TGTGCCAGCAGTAAAGGGGGGGCGCAGTCTTTCCGCGAGACCCAGTACTTC. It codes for CASSKGGAQSFRETQYF.

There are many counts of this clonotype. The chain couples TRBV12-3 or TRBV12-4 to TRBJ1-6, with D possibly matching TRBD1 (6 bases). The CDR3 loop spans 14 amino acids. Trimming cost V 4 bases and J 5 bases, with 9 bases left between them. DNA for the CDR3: TGTGCCAGCAGTTATACAGGGAATAATTCACCCCTCCACTTT. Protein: CASSYTGNNSPLHF.

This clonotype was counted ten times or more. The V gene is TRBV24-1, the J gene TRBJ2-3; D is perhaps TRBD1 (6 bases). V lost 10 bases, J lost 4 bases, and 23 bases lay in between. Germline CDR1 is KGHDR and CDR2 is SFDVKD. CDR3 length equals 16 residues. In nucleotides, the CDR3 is TGTGCCACTGCCGGGACACACTCTTATAAGGCAGATACGCAGTATTTT. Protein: CATAGTHSYKADTQYF.

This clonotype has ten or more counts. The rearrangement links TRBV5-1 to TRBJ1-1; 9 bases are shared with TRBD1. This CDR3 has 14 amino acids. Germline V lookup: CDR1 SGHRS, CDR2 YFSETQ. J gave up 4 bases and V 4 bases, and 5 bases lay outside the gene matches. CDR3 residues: CASSGQGYGTEAFF. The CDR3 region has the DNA TGCGCCAGCAGCGGACAGGGGTACGGCACTGAAGCTTTCTTT.

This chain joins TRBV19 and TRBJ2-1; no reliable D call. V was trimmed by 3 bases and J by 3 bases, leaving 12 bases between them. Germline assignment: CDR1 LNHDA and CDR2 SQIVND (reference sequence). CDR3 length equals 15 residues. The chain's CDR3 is CASSMQQSYYNEQFF. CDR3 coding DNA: TGTGCCAGTAGTATGCAACAGTCTTACTACAATGAGCAGTTCTTC.

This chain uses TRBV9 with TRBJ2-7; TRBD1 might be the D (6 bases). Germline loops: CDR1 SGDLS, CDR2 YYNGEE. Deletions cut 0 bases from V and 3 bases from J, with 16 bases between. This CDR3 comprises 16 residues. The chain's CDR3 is CASSVDRVIIGYEQYF. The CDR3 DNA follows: TGTGCCAGCAGCGTAGACAGGGTAATCATCGGCTACGAGCAGTACTTC. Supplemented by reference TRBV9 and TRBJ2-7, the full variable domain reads DSGVTQTPKHLITATGQRVTLRCSPRSGDLSVYWYQQSLDQGLQFLIQYYNGEERAKGNILERFSAQQFPDLHSELNLSSLELGDSALYFCASSVDRVIIGYEQYFGPGTRLTVT.

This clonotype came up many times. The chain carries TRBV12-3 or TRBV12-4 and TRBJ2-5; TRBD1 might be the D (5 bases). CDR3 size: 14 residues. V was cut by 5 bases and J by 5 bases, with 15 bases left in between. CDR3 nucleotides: TGTGCCAGCAGTCCTAGGTGGGGCACGGAGACCCAGTACTTC. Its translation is CASSPRWGTETQYF.